Below, 13 T cell receptor beta chains from the same sample are listed, as sequenced in a study of T cells in Graves' hyperthyroidism and ophthalmopathy. TCR beta CDR3 regions were amplified from RNA transcripts. First-round RT-PCR of the TCR CDR3 relied on the HTBI primer set. Each CDR3 protein gets one entry after TCRdb re-called the multiplex PCR reads with MiXCR. The repertoire holds some 560,000 distinct CDR3 sequences, with 15% to 19% as singletons. Sequences were obtained from blood. Receptor source: a woman aged 30 to 39 with Graves' hyperthyroidism.

This clonotype was observed a handful of times. The J gene is TRBJ2-1, the V gene TRBV7-9; unclear D gene. Trimming shortened V by 2 bases and J by 0 bases, and 14 bases separated the two germline ends. The CDR3 length is 17 residues. From germline, CDR1 is SEHNR and CDR2 FQNEAQ (reference sequence). CDR3 nucleotides: TGTGCCAGCAGCTTACTAGGGCTACCCCACTCCTACAATGAGCAGTTCTTC. It specifies CASSLLGLPHSYNEQFF.

This clonotype turned up a few times. This chain uses TRBV6-2 or TRBV6-3 with TRBJ2-2; D gene uncertain. V was shortened by 6 bases and J by 6 bases, with 11 bases between the two germline ends. The CDR3 covers 13 residues. The V gene's germline CDR1 is MNHEY and CDR2 SVGEGT. The CDR3 sequence is CASRPRSSGELFF. In DNA, the CDR3 is TGTGCCAGCAGGCCGAGGTCCTCCGGGGAGCTGTTTTTT.

This clonotype has a count of ten or more. V gene TRBV7-8 combines with J gene TRBJ2-3; no clear D. Germline values: CDR1 SGHVS, CDR2 FQNEAQ. V lost 1 base and J 2 bases, leaving 10 bases between the germline ends. This CDR3 spans 15 amino acids. The CDR3: CASSLGFIVTDTQYF. The DNA of the CDR3 is TGTGCCAGCAGCTTAGGGTTTATTGTCACAGATACGCAGTATTTT.

The CDR3 loop reads CSAPSPWTEEQYF. As DNA, the CDR3 is TGCAGTGCTCCTAGTCCCTGGACGGAGGAGCAGTACTTC. The V and J genes are TRBV20-1 and TRBJ2-7; D gene ambiguous. The CDR3 spans 13 residues. Trimming left V 5 bases short and J 7 bases short, with 18 bases between. CDR1 is DFQATT, CDR2 SNEGSKA, per germline (reference sequence).

The chain has TRBV19 and TRBJ1-5; D is unclear. Between the trimmed V and J ends, which lost 3 bases and 2 bases, there was a span of 11 bases. CDR1 and CDR2 from the germline V gene are LNHDA and SQIVND (reference sequence). The CDR3 extends over 15 amino acids. The CDR3 sequence is CASSIAVVGNQPQHF. The DNA for the CDR3 is TGTGCCAGTAGTATCGCGGTTGTCGGCAATCAGCCCCAGCATTTT.

This clonotype was seen only a few times. The J gene is TRBJ1-3, the V gene TRBV12-3 or TRBV12-4; D is possibly TRBD1 (5 bases). The V gene lost 6 bases and the J gene lost 10 bases, with 19 bases spanning the gap. The CDR3 consists of 14 residues. CDR3 nucleotide sequence: TGTGCCAGCAGCCCGGGGCGGGGCGCAATGACCATATATTTT. This sequence encodes CASSPGRGAMTIYF.

In regard to this clonotype: Being one base from a much bigger clone, this may be a read error. The chain has TRBV7-9 and TRBJ1-2; D is unresolved. The CDR3 is 13 amino acids. In germline, CDR1 is SEHNR, CDR2 FQNEAQ (reference sequence). The V gene lost 0 bases and the J gene lost 6 bases, with 8 bases spanning the gap. The CDR3 nucleotides are TGTGCCAGCAGCTTAGCGGAGGGCGATGGCTACACCTTC. Amino acid sequence: CASSLAEGDGYTF.

The gene calls are TRBV20-1 and TRBJ2-1, with 7 positions matching TRBD2. Trimming removed 3 bases from V and 9 bases from J; junction bases left unmatched: 11. This CDR3 has 14 residues. Per the germline V gene, CDR1 is DFQATT and CDR2 is SNEGSKA (reference sequence). The CDR3 sequence: CSASLAGVVGEQFF. The CDR3 DNA reads TGCAGTGCTAGTTTGGCGGGAGTAGTAGGTGAGCAGTTCTTC.

This clonotype was picked up a small number of times. The chain couples TRBV6-2 or TRBV6-3 to TRBJ2-7; the match to TRBD2 covers 11 bases. The CDR3 has 17 amino acids. Per the germline V gene, CDR1 is MNHEY and CDR2 is SVGEGT. Unmatched junction bases numbered 13, after V lost 4 bases and J lost 5 bases. DNA for the CDR3: TGTGCCAGCAGTTTCTCCGGACTAGCGGGCTTTCGGAACGAGCAGTACTTC. Protein: CASSFSGLAGFRNEQYF.

Only a few counts were recorded for this clonotype. The chain combines TRBV15 with TRBJ2-2; 8 nucleotides line up with TRBD2. Trimming at V came to 6 bases and at J to 0 bases, leaving 6 bases not matched to a gene. Germline V CDR1 and CDR2: LNHNV, YYDKDF (reference sequence). The CDR3 totals 16 residues. CDR3 sequence: CATREGGRTNTGELFF. CDR3 nucleotides: TGTGCCACCAGGGAGGGCGGGAGGACGAACACCGGGGAGCTGTTTTTT.

This clonotype has ten or more counts. This chain connects TRBV6-1 to TRBJ2-3, with 16 bases that match TRBD2. V was clipped by 6 bases and J by 0 bases; unmatched bases: 12. Germline CDR1 reads MNHNS; CDR2 reads SASEGT. CDR3 length: 20 amino acids. The CDR3 here is CASRPRGGLAGGGSTDTQYF. The CDR3 DNA follows: TGTGCCAGCAGGCCCAGAGGGGGACTAGCGGGGGGGGGTAGCACAGATACGCAGTATTTT.

The V gene is TRBV11-2, the J gene TRBJ2-5; D gene uncertain. Germline V CDR1 and CDR2: SGHAT, FQNNGV. The CDR3 spans 16 residues. V was pared by 5 bases and J by 4 bases, with 20 bases between. This CDR3 is CASSQRFRFRRETQYF. In nucleotides, the CDR3 is TGTGCCAGCAGCCAGAGGTTCAGATTCCGGAGAGAGACCCAGTACTTC.

Many counts were recorded for this clonotype. This chain joins TRBV27 and TRBJ2-1; 7 bases match TRBD2. Germline CDR1 MNHEY, CDR2 SMNVEV (reference sequence). This CDR3 has 16 residues. J lost 2 bases, V lost 4 bases, and 8 bases had no gene match. The CDR3 here is CASSWGAGKAYNEQFF. CDR3 in DNA: TGTGCCAGCAGTTGGGGAGCGGGAAAGGCCTACAATGAGCAGTTCTTC.